This T cell receptor beta chain was documented in a study of blood T cell repertoires in COVID-19. Looking at the study overall: Donors in the United States, Italy and Spain gave samples during acute or convalescent COVID-19. Sources were T cells, B-cell-depleted T cells, or PBMCs; the material itself was cDNA or gDNA.

The CDR3 has 15 amino acids. V lost 3 bases and J lost 4; bases outside the gene matches: 2. Germline V gene data show CDR1 as SGHRS and CDR2 as YFSETQ. As originally analysed: Amplifying reference gene primers gave estimates of nucleated cell counts. Method: immunoSEQ multiplex PCR; TCRdb's copy keeps in-frame clones and lacks some. V and J calls and clone size are those listed in that table; D and trimming were worked out from the DNA. This sample has 160,000 or so clones; roughly four fifths occur once, and the top ten carry 11%. The sequenced sample was peripheral blood. The TCR was taken from a human donor in a cohort sampled during active COVID-19. The rearrangement joins TRBV5-1 to TRBJ2-2; 11 nucleotides agree with TRBD1. CDR3 nucleotide sequence: TGCGCCAGCAGCTCCGGGACAGGGGGCACCGGGGAGCTGTTTTTT. Its translation is CASSSGTGGTGELFF.